Listed below are T cell receptor beta chains from one sample, sequenced in a study of naive and memory T cell subsets. TCRdb reprocessed the UMI-ligation and nested PCR reads via MiXCR and lists one record per CDR3 protein. The table includes tens of thousands of distinct CDR3 sequences, more than 7% detected once. The sequencing sample was made of central memory CD8+ T cells from blood. The receptors derive from a human donor in good health. Both conserved end residues are part of each CDR3. The D gene is left open where the match is weak. Only part of the rows carry a size: once, few, many, or a class if the clone is expanded.

v_gene	d_gene	abundance	j_gene	len	CDR3nt	CDR3aa
TRBV14	NA	few	TRBJ2-5	13	TGTGCCAGCAGCCATTACCGGGGCGAGACCCAGTACTTC	CASSHYRGETQYF
TRBV4-3	TRBD1	many	TRBJ2-1	16	TGCGCCAGCAGCCAAGCGCCGGGACAGGGAGGTAATGAGCAGTTCTTC	CASSQAPGQGGNEQFF
TRBV27	NA	few	TRBJ2-1	19	TGTGCCAGCAGTCCCCGTGAAGGGGGGACATATGGCTCCTACAATGAGCAGTTCTTC	CASSPREGGTYGSYNEQFF
TRBV2	TRBD1	NA	TRBJ2-1	14	TGTGCCAGCACCCTGGACAGGGGGCTTAATGAGCAGTTCTTC	CASTLDRGLNEQFF
TRBV24-1	NA	many	TRBJ2-1	16	TGTGCCACCAGTGATCGACAGAAGTCAGACTACAATGAGCAGTTCTTC	CATSDRQKSDYNEQFF
TRBV29-1	TRBD2	NA	TRBJ2-1	14	TGCAGCGTTGATGGAGCGGGAGTCTACAATGAGCAGTTCTTC	CSVDGAGVYNEQFF
TRBV9	NA	medium-sized	TRBJ1-5	14	TGTGCCAGCAGCGTAGGACGGAACAATCAGCCCCAGCATTTT	CASSVGRNNQPQHF
TRBV5-4	NA	few	TRBJ2-1	12	TGTGCCAGCAGCAGCGGACGGAGCGAGCAGTTCTTC	CASSSGRSEQFF
TRBV28	NA	few	TRBJ2-1	11	TGTGCCAGCATGGGGGATAATGAGCAGTTCTTC	CASMGDNEQFF
TRBV27	NA	NA	TRBJ2-1	13	TGTGCCAGCAGTTGGGGCTCCTACAATGAGCAGTTCTTC	CASSWGSYNEQFF
TRBV30	NA	NA	TRBJ2-7	13	TGTGCCTGGAGGGAGGGTCTACAGGTGCGGCAGTACTTC	CAWREGLQVRQYF